This T cell receptor (beta chain) was recovered during a study of T cells in Graves' hyperthyroidism and ophthalmopathy. Uncontrolled infection, other autoimmune disease, pregnancy or lactation excluded patients. Diagnoses rested on clinical symptoms, serum thyroxine and TRAb, thyroid ultrasound and orbital computed tomography. Regions amplified from RNA transcripts were the TCR beta CDR3 regions. The TCR CDR3 was amplified in a first-round RT-PCR using the HTBI primer set. TCRdb recomputed calls from the multiplex PCR reads with MiXCR, one row per CDR3 protein. The data contain fewer than 700,000 distinct CDR3 sequences, under 20% of them singletons. This clonotype was observed at least ten times. Its antigen is currently unknown. CDR3 length: 15 amino acids. V was trimmed by 6 bases and J by 3 bases, leaving 17 bases between them. Germline CDR1 reads KGHDR; CDR2 reads SFDVKD. General study findings and limits: Researchers found most expanded thyroid clonotypes above 0.001 in blood as well. The authors' 13 V-J model separated ophthalmopathy from stable hyperthyroidism.

The specimen sequenced was blood. The receptor was derived from a young woman with Graves' hyperthyroidism. The chain recombines TRBV24-1 with TRBJ2-7; the D call may be TRBD1 or TRBD2 (5 bases each). CDR3 amino acids: CATSSGTADYYEQYF. CDR3 nucleotide sequence: TGTGCCACCAGTTCCGGGACGGCTGATTACTACGAGCAGTACTTC.